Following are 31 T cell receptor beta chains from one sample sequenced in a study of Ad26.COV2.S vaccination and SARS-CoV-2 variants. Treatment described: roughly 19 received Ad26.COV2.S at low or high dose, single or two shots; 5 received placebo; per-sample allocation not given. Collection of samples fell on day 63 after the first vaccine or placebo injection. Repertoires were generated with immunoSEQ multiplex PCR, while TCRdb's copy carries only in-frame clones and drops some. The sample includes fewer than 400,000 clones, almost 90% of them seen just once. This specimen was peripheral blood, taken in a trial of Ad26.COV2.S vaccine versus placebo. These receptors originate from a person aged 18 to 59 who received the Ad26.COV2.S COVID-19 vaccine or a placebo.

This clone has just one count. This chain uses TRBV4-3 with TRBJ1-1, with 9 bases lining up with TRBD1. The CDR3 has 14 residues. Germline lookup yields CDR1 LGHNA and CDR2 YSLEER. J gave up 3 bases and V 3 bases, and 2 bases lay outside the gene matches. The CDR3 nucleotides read TGCGCCAGCAGCCAGGGACAGGGATACACTGAAGCTTTCTTT. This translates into CASSQGQGYTEAFF.

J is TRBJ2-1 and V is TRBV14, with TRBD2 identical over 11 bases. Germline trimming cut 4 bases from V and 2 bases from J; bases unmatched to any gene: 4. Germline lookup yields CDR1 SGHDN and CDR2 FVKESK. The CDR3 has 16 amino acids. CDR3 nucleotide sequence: TGTGCCAGCAGCCCGACGGGACTAGCGGCCTACAATGAGCAGTTCTTC. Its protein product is CASSPTGLAAYNEQFF. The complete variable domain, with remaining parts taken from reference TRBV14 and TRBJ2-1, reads EAGVTQFPSHSVIEKGQTVTLRCDPISGHDNLYWYRRVMGKEIKFLLHFVKESKQDESGMPNNRFLAERTGGTYSTLKVQPAELEDSGVYFCASSPTGLAAYNEQFFGPGTRLTVL.

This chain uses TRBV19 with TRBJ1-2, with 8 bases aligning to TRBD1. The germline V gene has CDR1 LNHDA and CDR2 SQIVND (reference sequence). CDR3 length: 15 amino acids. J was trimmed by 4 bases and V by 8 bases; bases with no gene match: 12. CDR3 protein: CASDRGTAVGYGYTF. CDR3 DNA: TGTGCCAGTGACAGGGGCACCGCGGTAGGCTATGGCTACACCTTC.

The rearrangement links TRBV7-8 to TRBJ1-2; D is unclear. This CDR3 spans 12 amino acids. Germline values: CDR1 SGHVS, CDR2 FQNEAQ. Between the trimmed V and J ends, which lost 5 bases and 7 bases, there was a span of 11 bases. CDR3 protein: CASSPQSSGYTF. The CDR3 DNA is TGTGCCAGCAGCCCCCAATCGAGTGGCTACACCTTC.

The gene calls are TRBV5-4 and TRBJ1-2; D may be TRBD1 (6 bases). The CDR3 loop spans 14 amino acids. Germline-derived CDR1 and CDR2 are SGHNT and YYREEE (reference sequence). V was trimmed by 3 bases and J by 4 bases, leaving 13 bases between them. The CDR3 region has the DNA TGTGCCAGCAGCTCCAACAGGGATGGCTATGGCTACACCTTC. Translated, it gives CASSSNRDGYGYTF.

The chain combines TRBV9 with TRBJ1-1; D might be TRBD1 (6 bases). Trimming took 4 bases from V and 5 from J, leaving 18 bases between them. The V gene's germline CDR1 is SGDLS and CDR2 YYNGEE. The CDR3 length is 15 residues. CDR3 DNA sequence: TGTGCCAGCAGCCGTGGTTGGGGGCAGTCGACTGAAGCTTTCTTT. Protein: CASSRGWGQSTEAFF.

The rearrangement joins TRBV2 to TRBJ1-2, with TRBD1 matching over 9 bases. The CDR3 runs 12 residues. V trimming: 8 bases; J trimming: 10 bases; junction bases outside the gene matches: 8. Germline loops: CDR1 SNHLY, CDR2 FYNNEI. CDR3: CASFPGQGSYTF. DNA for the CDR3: TGTGCCAGCTTCCCGGGACAGGGATCCTACACCTTC. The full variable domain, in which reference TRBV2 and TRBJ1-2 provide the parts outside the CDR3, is EPEVTQTPSHQVTQMGQEVILRCVPISNHLYFYWYRQILGQKVEFLVSFYNNEISEKSEIFDDQFSVERPDGSNFTLKIRSTKLEDSAMYFCASFPGQGSYTFGSGTRLTVV.

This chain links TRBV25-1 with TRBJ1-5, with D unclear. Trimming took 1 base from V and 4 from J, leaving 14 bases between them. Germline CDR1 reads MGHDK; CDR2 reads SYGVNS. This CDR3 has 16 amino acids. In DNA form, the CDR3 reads TGTGCCAGCAGTGAATCGAAGGGAAGCTTTAATCAGCCCCAGCATTTT. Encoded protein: CASSESKGSFNQPQHF.

CDR3 amino acids: CAWSVPPLGGYTF. DNA of the CDR3: TGTGCCTGGAGTGTACCCCCTTTGGGAGGCTACACCTTC. The chain recombines TRBV30 with TRBJ1-2; D gene ambiguous. The ends were cut back, 0 bases at V and 8 bases at J, with 13 bases in the middle. The CDR3 extends over 13 amino acids. Germline assignment: CDR1 GTSNPN and CDR2 SVGIG (reference sequence).

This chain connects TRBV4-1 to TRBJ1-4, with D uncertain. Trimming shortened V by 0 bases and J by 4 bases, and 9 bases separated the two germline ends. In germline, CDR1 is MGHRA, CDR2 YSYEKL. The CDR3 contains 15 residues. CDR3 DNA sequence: TGCGCCAGCAGCCAAGATTCAACAGTTAATGAAAAACTGTTTTTT. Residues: CASSQDSTVNEKLFF.

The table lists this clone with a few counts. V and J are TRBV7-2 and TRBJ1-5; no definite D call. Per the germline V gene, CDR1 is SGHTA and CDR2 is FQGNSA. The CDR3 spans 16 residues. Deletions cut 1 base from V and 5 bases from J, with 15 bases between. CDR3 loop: CASSLGSGFTYQPQHF. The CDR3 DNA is TGTGCCAGCAGCTTAGGGTCGGGGTTTACATATCAGCCCCAGCATTTT.

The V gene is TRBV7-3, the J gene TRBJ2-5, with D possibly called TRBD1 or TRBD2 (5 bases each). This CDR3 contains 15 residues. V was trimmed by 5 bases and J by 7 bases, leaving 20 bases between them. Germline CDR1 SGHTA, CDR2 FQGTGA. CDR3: CASSKGAGRGGTQYF. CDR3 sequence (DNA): TGTGCCAGCAGCAAAGGGGCAGGGCGTGGAGGGACCCAGTACTTC.

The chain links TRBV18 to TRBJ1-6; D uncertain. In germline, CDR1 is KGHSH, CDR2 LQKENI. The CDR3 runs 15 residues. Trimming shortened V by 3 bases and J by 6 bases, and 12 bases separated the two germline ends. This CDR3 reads CASSPSGMSNSPLHF. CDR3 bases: TGTGCCAGCTCACCTTCGGGTATGAGTAATTCACCCCTCCACTTT. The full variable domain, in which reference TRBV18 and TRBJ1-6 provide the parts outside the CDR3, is NAGVMQNPRHLVRRRGQEARLRCSPMKGHSHVYWYRQLPEEGLKFMVYLQKENIIDESGMPKERFSAEFPKEGPSILRIQQVVRGDSAAYFCASSPSGMSNSPLHFGNGTRLTVT.

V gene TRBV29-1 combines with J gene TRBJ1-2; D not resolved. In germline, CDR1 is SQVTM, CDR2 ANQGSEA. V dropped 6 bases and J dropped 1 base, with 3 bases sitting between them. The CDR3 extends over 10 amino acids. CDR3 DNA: TGCAGCGTATTTAACTATGGCTACACCTTC. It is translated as CSVFNYGYTF. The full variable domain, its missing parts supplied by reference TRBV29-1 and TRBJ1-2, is SAVISQKPSRDICQRGTSLTIQCQVDSQVTMMFWYRQQPGQSLTLIATANQGSEATYESGFVIDKFPISRPNLTFSTLTVSNMSPEDSSIYLCSVFNYGYTFGSGTRLTVV.

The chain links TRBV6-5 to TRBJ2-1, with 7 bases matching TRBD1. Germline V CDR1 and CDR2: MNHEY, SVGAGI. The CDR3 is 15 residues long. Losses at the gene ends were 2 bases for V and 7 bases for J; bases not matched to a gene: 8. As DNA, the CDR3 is TGTGCCAGCAGTTACGGGGACAGACGTTTGAATGAGCAGTTCTTC. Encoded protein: CASSYGDRRLNEQFF.

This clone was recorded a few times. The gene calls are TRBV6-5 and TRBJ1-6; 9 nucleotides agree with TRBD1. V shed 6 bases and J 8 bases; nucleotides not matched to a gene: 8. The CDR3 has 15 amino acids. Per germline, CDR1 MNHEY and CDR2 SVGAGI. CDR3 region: CASRGWDRVDSPLHF. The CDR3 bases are TGTGCCAGCAGGGGGTGGGACAGGGTGGATTCACCCCTCCACTTT.

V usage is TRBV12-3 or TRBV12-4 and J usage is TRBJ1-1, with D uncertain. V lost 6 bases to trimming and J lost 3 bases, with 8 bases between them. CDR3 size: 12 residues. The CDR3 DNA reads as TGTGCCAGCAGACCCCGGGACACTGAAGCTTTCTTT. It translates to CASRPRDTEAFF.

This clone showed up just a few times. CDR3 protein: CASSPRLGGSSYEQYF. The CDR3, as DNA: TGTGCCAGCAGCCCCCGACTGGGGGGGAGCTCCTACGAGCAGTACTTC. V is TRBV7-2 and J is TRBJ2-7; TRBD2 matches 7 bases. Per the germline V gene, CDR1 is SGHTA and CDR2 is FQGNSA. There are 16 residues in the CDR3. V shed 5 bases and J 0 bases; nucleotides not matched to a gene: 10.

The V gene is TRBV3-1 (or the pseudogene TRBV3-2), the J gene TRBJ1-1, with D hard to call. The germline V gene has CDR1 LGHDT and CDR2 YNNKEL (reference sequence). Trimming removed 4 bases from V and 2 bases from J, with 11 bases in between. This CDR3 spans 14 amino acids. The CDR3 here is CASSRRTANTEAFF. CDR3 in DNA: TGTGCCAGCAGCCGGCGGACGGCTAACACTGAAGCTTTCTTT.

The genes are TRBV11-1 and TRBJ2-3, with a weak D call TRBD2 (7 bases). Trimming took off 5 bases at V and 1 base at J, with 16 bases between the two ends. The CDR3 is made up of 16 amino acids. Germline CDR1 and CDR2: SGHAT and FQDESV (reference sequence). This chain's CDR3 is CASSPRGAGGTDTQYF. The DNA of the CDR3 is TGTGCCAGCAGCCCCCGGGGGGCAGGGGGCACAGATACGCAGTATTTT.

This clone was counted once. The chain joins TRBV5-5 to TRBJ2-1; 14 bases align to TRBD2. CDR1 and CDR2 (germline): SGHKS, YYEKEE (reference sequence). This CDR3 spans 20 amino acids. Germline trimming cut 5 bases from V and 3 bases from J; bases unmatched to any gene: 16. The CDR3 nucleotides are TGTGCCAGCAGTTCCCCCGGGACTAGCGGGAGAATCTCCCTCTACAATGAGCAGTTCTTC. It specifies CASSSPGTSGRISLYNEQFF.

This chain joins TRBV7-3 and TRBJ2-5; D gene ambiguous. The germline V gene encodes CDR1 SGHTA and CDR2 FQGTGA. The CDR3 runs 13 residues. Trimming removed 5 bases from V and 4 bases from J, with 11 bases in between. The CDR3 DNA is TGTGCCAGCAGCCCTGGGGTCGGAGAGACCCAGTACTTC. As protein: CASSPGVGETQYF.

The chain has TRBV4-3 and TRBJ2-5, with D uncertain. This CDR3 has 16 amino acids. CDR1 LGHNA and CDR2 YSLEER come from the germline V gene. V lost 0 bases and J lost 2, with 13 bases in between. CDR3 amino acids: CASSQDTARRQETQYF. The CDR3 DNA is TGCGCCAGCAGCCAAGATACAGCCCGAAGACAAGAGACCCAGTACTTC.

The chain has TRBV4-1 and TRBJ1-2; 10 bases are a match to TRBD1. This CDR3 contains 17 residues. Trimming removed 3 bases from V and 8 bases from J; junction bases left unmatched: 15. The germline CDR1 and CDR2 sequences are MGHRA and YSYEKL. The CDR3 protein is CASSQGDGQGVFDGYTF. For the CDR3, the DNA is TGCGCCAGCAGCCAGGGTGATGGACAGGGGGTATTCGACGGCTACACCTTC.

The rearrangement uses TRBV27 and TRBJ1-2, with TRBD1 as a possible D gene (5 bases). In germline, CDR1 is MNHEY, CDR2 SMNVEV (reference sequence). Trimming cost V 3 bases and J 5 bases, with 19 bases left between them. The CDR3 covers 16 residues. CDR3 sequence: CASSLWGTGEIYGYTF. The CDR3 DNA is TGTGCCAGCAGTTTGTGGGGGACGGGGGAGATATATGGCTACACCTTC.

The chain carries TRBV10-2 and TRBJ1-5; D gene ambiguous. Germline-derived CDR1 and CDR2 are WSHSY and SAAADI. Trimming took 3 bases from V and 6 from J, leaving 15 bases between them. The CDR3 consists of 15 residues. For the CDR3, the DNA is TGCGCCAGCAGTGAACCGGGCACCAGGAGTCAGCCCCAGCATTTT. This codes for CASSEPGTRSQPQHF.

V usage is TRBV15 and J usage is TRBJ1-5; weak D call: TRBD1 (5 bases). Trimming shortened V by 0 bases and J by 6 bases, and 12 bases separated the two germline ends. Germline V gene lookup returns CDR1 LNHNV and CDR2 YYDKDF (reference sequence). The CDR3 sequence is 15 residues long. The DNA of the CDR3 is TGTGCCACCAGCAGAGATGGGGGTTCTGGTCAGCCCCAGCATTTT. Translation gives CATSRDGGSGQPQHF.

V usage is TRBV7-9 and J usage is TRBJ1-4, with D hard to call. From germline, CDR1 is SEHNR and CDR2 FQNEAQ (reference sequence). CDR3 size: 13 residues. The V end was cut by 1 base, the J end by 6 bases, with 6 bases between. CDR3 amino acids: CASSLDSYEKLFF. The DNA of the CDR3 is TGTGCCAGCAGCTTAGACTCGTATGAAAAACTGTTTTTT. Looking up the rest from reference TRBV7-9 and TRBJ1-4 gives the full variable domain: DTGVSQNPRHKITKRGQNVTFRCDPISEHNRLYWYRQTLGQGPEFLTYFQNEAQLEKSRLLSDRFSAERPKGSFSTLEIQRTEQGDSAMYLCASSLDSYEKLFFGSGTQLSVL.

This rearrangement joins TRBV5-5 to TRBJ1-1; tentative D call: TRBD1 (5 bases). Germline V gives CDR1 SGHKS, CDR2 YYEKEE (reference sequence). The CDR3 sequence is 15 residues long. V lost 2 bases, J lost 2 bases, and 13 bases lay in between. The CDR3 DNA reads TGTGCCAGCAGCTTCTCGTCACAGGCAAACACTGAAGCTTTCTTT. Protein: CASSFSSQANTEAFF.

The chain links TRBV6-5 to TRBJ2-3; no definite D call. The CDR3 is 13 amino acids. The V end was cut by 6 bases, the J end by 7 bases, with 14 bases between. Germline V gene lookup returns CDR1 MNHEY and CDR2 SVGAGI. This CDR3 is CASSPLKSNTQYF. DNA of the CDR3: TGTGCCAGCAGCCCGCTCAAGTCGAATACGCAGTATTTT.

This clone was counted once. CDR3 nucleotide sequence: TGTGCCAGCAGCTCCGTGGCGGATTTCTATGGCTACACCTTC. It translates to CASSSVADFYGYTF. V is TRBV5-4 and J is TRBJ1-2, with D unclear. CDR3 length: 14 residues. V lost 3 bases and J lost 4, with 13 bases in between. Germline CDR1 and CDR2: SGHNT and YYREEE (reference sequence).